A selection of T cell receptor beta chains follows, all from one sample in a study of cytomegalovirus exposure and HLA in healthy donors. Assay used: immunoSEQ multiplex PCR; TCRdb lists only in-frame clones, some missing. There are tens of thousands of clones in the sample, with approximately 15% held by the top ten. Sequencing was carried out using PBMCs. All receptors come from a man over 45 in good health and CMV-seropositive. The CDR3 runs from the conserved cysteine through the conserved F or W. D genes are given only for firm matches.

>TRBD1|15|TRBV6-1|TRBJ1-3
TGTGCCAGCAGTGCGGCTCCGGGACAGGGGGTCACCATATATTTT
CASSAAPGQGVTIYF
>NA|13|TRBV7-9|TRBJ1-1
TGTGCCAGCAAACCCGTGGGGAGCACTGAAGCTTTCTTT
CASKPVGSTEAFF
>TRBD1|14|TRBV18|TRBJ2-3
TGTGCCAGCTCACCGGGCCAGGGGGTAGATACGCAGTATTTT
CASSPGQGVDTQYF
>TRBD1|15|TRBV11-3|TRBJ1-1
TGTGCCAGCAGCCCGGGACAGGGGAGCGTGACTGAAGCTTTCTTT
CASSPGQGSVTEAFF
>NA|14|TRBV6-6|TRBJ1-2
TGTGCCAGCAGTTACGAGGGCGGACTCTATGGCTACACCTTC
CASSYEGGLYGYTF
>TRBD2|16|TRBV5-1|TRBJ2-1
TGCGCCAGCAGCTTTGGTGCTAGCGGGAGATACAATGAGCAGTTCTTC
CASSFGASGRYNEQFF
>TRBD1|15|TRBV4-3|TRBJ1-2
TGCGCCAGCAGCCAAGTGACAGGGGGCCCCTATGGCTACACCTTC
CASSQVTGGPYGYTF
>NA|14|TRBV19|TRBJ2-7
TGTGCCAGTTCCCCGGAGCAGGGTGAGGACGAGCAGTACTTC
CASSPEQGEDEQYF
>NA|13|TRBV19|TRBJ2-1
TGTGCCAGTAGTATGGGAGTTCCCGGGGAGCAGTTCTTC
CASSMGVPGEQFF
>TRBD1|12|TRBV11-3|TRBJ2-7
TGTGCCAGCAGTTTCGGACAGGGGGGACAGTACTTC
CASSFGQGGQYF
>TRBD1|12|TRBV5-6|TRBJ2-7
TGTGCCAGCAGCCCGACAGGGAACGAGCAGTACTTC
CASSPTGNEQYF
>NA|14|TRBV7-9|TRBJ1-1
TGTGCCAGCAGCTTCCTGGGGGGGAAGACTGAAGCTTTCTTT
CASSFLGGKTEAFF
>TRBD2|14|TRBV5-1|TRBJ2-1
TGCGCCAGCTCCGGGACTAGCGGGTTATCGGAGCAGTTCTTC
CASSGTSGLSEQFF
>NA|16|TRBV4-1|TRBJ2-4
TGCGCCAGCAGCCAAGGACAGCCCGGTGCCAAAAACATTCAGTACTTC
CASSQGQPGAKNIQYF
>NA|12|TRBV7-6|TRBJ2-7
TGTGCCAGCAGCTTACAGGACTACGAGCAGTACTTC
CASSLQDYEQYF
>NA|14|TRBV10-3|TRBJ2-2
TGTGCCATCGAAAGGACAGAGAACACCGGGGAGCTGTTTTTT
CAIERTENTGELFF
>NA|12|TRBV2|TRBJ1-1
TGTGCCAGCAGTGTCAGGCACACTGAAGCTTTCTTT
CASSVRHTEAFF
>TRBD2|15|TRBV9|TRBJ2-1
TGTGCCAGCAGCGTACGTGGGACTAGCGGGAATGAGCAGTTCTTC
CASSVRGTSGNEQFF
>NA|15|TRBV18|TRBJ1-5
TGTGCCAGCTCACGACAGCGGGAGGATATTCAGCCCCAGCATTTT
CASSRQREDIQPQHF
>NA|17|TRBV19|TRBJ1-1
TGTGCCAGTAGTATAGAGTCGGGGTATCTGGTGAACACTGAAGCTTTCTTT
CASSIESGYLVNTEAFF
>TRBD1|15|TRBV2|TRBJ1-3
TGTGCCAGCAGTGATGGGACAGGGGGCAGGAACACCATATATTTT
CASSDGTGGRNTIYF
>TRBD2|16|TRBV10-2|TRBJ2-1
TGCGCCAGCAGTGCCATGGGACTAGCTGGTCACAATGAGCAGTTCTTC
CASSAMGLAGHNEQFF
>NA|15|TRBV7-9|TRBJ1-1
TGTGCCAGCAGCAAGGACAGAGCCGAGAAAACTGAAGCTTTCTTT
CASSKDRAEKTEAFF
>NA|10|TRBV20-1|TRBJ2-1
TGCAGTGCTTGGGACTTCGAGCAGTTCTTC
CSAWDFEQFF
>NA|13|TRBV5-1|TRBJ1-2
TGCGCCAGCAGCTTCGGCGGGGTGGAGGGCTACACCTTC
CASSFGGVEGYTF
>TRBD1|16|TRBV27|TRBJ2-2
TGTGCCAGCAGTTTATCTTACCCGGGACAGCACCGGGAGCTGTTTTTT
CASSLSYPGQHRELFF
>TRBD2|15|TRBV9|TRBJ2-1
TGTGCCAGCAGGCCAGCGGGAGGCTCCTACAATGAGCAGTTCTTC
CASRPAGGSYNEQFF